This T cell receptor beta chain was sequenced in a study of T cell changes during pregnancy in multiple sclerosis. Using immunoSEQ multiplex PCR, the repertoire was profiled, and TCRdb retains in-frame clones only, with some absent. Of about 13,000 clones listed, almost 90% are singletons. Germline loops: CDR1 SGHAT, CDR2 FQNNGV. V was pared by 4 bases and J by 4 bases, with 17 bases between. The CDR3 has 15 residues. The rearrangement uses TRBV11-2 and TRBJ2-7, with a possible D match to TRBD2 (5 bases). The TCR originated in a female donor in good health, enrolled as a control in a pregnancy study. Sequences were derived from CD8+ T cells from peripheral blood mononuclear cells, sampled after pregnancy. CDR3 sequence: CASSSGVAPGYEQYF. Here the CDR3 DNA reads TGTGCCAGCAGCTCCGGGGTCGCGCCCGGGTACGAGCAGTACTTC.